Here is one T cell receptor (beta chain) with its context. What it binds is unknown. The authors ran a second PCR of roughly 6 to 12 cycles using a sample-barcoded 5' primer and a J-beta primer mix. MiXCR was run by TCRdb on the 5' RACE reads, yielding one entry per CDR3 protein. The sample gives some 800,000 distinct CDR3 sequences, under 55% of which show up once; about 19% is in the top ten. The data are from a study of blood T cells in healthy people across ages. Findings and caveats of the study: PBMC samples, being unsorted, prevented any conclusive comparison of naive and antigen-experienced cells.

V was shortened by 1 base and J by 12 bases, with 7 bases between the two germline ends. This CDR3 spans 11 amino acids. Germline CDR1 SGHAT, CDR2 FQNNGV. The chain uses TRBV11-2 and TRBJ2-1; D gene uncertain. The receptor's source is a man aged 55 to 69 in good health. Material for sequencing was blood. The CDR3 here is CASSLGVGQFF. CDR3 nucleotide sequence: TGTGCCAGCAGCTTAGGGGTGGGGCAGTTCTTC.